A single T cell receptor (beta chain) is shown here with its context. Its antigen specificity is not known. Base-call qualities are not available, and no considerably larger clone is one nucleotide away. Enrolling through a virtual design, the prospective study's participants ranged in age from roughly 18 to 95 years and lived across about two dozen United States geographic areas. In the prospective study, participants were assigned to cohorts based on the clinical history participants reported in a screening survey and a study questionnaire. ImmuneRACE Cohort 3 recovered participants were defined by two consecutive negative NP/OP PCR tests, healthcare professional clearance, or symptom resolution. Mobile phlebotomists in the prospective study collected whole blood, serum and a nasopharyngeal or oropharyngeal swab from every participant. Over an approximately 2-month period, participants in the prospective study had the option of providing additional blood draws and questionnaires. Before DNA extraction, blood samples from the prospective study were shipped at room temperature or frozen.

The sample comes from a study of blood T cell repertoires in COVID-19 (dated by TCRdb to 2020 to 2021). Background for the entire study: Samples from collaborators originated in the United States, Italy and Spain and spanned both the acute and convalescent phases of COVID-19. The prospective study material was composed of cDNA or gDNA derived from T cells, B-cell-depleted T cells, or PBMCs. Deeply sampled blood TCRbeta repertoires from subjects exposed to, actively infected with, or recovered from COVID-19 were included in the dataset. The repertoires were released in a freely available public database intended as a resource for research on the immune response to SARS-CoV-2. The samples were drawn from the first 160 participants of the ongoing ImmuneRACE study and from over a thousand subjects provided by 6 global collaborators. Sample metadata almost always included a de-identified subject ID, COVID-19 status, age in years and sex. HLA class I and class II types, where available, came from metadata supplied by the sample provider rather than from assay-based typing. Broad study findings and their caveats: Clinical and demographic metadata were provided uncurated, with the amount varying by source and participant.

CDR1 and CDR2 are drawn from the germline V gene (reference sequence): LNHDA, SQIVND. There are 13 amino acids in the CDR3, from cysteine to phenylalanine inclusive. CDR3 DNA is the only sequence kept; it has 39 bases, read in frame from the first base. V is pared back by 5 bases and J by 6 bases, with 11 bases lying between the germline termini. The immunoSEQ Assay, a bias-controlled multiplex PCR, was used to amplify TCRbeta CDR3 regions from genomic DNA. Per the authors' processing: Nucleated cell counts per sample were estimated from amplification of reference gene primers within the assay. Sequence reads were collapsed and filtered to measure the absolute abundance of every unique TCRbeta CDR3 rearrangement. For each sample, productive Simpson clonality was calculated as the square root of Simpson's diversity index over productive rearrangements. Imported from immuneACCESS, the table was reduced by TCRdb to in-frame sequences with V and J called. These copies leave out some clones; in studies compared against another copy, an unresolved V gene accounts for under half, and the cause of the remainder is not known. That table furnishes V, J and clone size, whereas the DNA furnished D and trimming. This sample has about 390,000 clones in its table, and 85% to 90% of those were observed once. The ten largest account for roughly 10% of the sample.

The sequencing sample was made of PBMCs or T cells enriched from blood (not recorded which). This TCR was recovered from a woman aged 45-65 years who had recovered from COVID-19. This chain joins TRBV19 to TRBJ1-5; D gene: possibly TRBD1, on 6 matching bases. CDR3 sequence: CASSQQGTQPQHF. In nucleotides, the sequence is TGTGCCAGTAGTCAGCAGGGGACTCAGCCCCAGCATTTT.